This entry lists 32 T cell receptor beta chains sequenced from one sample in a study of T cells in Graves' hyperthyroidism and ophthalmopathy. The investigators amplified TCR beta CDR3 regions from RNA transcripts. Primed by the HTBI set, a first-round RT-PCR was run on the TCR CDR3. TCRdb fed the multiplex PCR reads into MiXCR, producing one record per CDR3 protein. The data hold 270,000 or so distinct CDR3 sequences, with nearly 15% observed a single time. The sample taken for sequencing was blood. These receptor sequences come from a woman aged 45-65 years with Graves' hyperthyroidism that later progressed to Graves' ophthalmopathy.

V is TRBV7-3 and J is TRBJ1-6; perhaps TRBD1 as D (5 bases). The CDR3 sequence is 15 residues long. Trimming removed 2 bases at V and 10 bases at J, with 15 bases between. CDR1 is SGHTA, CDR2 FQGTGA, per germline. This chain's CDR3 is CASSLYRTGLSPLHF. CDR3 in DNA: TGTGCCAGCAGCTTATACAGGACCGGTTTATCACCCCTCCACTTT.

This clonotype has a count of ten or more. This chain joins TRBV19 and TRBJ1-1; D possibly corresponds to TRBD1 (5 bases). V gave up 11 bases and J gave up 0 bases, with 19 bases separating them. Looked up from germline, CDR1 is LNHDA and CDR2 is SQIVND (reference sequence). The CDR3 has 15 amino acids. CDR3: CADIRGRSMNTEAFF. The CDR3 DNA reads TGTGCCGACATACGGGGCAGATCTATGAACACTGAAGCTTTCTTT.

This clonotype was detected only a few times. The V gene is TRBV7-9, the J gene TRBJ2-2; 15 bases are a match to TRBD2. The CDR3 loop spans 15 amino acids. The V gene's germline CDR1 is SEHNR and CDR2 FQNEAQ (reference sequence). Trimming removed 9 bases from V and 3 bases from J; junction bases left unmatched: 2. The CDR3 sequence: CASGLAGGYTGELFF. The CDR3 region has the DNA TGTGCCAGTGGACTAGCGGGAGGGTACACCGGGGAGCTGTTTTTT.

This clonotype has at least ten counts. DNA for the CDR3: TGTGCCAGCAGCGGACCGGGAGTAGGGAACACTGAAGCTTTCTTT. It translates to CASSGPGVGNTEAFF. The V gene is TRBV5-6, the J gene TRBJ1-1; D not resolved. Trimming cost V 4 bases and J 1 base, with 14 bases left between them. Germline assignment: CDR1 SGHDT and CDR2 YYEEEE. The CDR3 loop spans 15 amino acids.

In this sample, this clonotype turned up many times. This chain joins TRBV6-1 and TRBJ2-1; perhaps TRBD2 as D (5 bases). V dropped 6 bases and J dropped 5 bases, with 5 bases sitting between them. Germline CDR1 and CDR2: MNHNS and SASEGT. CDR3 length equals 11 residues. Here the CDR3 DNA reads TGTGCCAGCAGGCGGGACAATGAGCAGTTCTTC. Translation gives CASRRDNEQFF.

The chain joins TRBV19 to TRBJ1-1; no clear D gene. Deletions cut 4 bases from V and 3 bases from J, with 9 bases between. This CDR3 is built from 13 residues. CDR1 and CDR2 (germline): LNHDA, SQIVND (reference sequence). CDR3 sequence: CASSRVRDTEAFF. CDR3 nucleotides: TGTGCCAGTAGTAGGGTCCGAGACACTGAAGCTTTCTTT.

At least ten counts were recorded for this clonotype. The chain has TRBV6-1 and TRBJ2-5; D uncertain. Between the trimmed V and J ends, which lost 8 bases and 2 bases, there was a span of 9 bases. The germline CDR1 and CDR2 sequences are MNHNS and SASEGT. The CDR3 sequence is 12 residues long. The CDR3 bases are TGTGCCAGCGGTAAGGGACAAGAGACCCAGTACTTC. Protein sequence: CASGKGQETQYF.

As for this clonotype: This clone may be a read error of a much larger clone one base away. J is TRBJ1-1 and V is TRBV6-2 or TRBV6-3; D is possibly TRBD1 (5 bases). The CDR3 runs 14 residues. CDR1 MNHEY and CDR2 SVGEGT come from the germline V gene. The CDR3 DNA reads as TGTGCCAGCACCACTAGGACACGCCACACTGAAACTTTCTTT. Translated, it gives CASTTRTRHTETFF.

Many counts were recorded for this clonotype. The genes are TRBV20-1 and TRBJ1-2; tentative D call: TRBD1 (6 bases). There are 14 residues in the CDR3. The ends were cut back, 6 bases at V and 7 bases at J, with 21 bases in the middle. CDR1 and CDR2 (germline): DFQATT, SNEGSKA (reference sequence). The CDR3 loop is CSAGDGQGRSGYTF. CDR3 DNA: TGCAGTGCCGGGGATGGGCAGGGGAGGAGTGGCTACACCTTC.

The genes are TRBV10-1 and TRBJ1-5; no firm D call. V gave up 4 bases and J gave up 13 bases, with 8 bases separating them. CDR1 is WNHNN, CDR2 SYGVQD, per germline (reference sequence). The CDR3 spans 10 residues. CDR3 nucleotide sequence: TGCGCCAGCAGTGCTACCGATCAGCATTTT. Protein product: CASSATDQHF.

At least ten counts were recorded for this clonotype. The chain combines TRBV7-2 with TRBJ1-2; D might be TRBD1 (5 bases). CDR1 and CDR2 from the germline V gene are SGHTA and FQGNSA. V gave up 1 base and J gave up 4 bases, with 22 bases separating them. The CDR3 length is 18 residues. As DNA, the CDR3 is TGTGCCAGCAGCTTAGGGGGGGTCCCGGGCCAGAGAACCTATGGCTACACCTTC. It encodes CASSLGGVPGQRTYGYTF.

The V call is TRBV7-2, the J call TRBJ2-7, with TRBD2 matching over 7 bases. This CDR3 region has 15 residues. Germline lookup yields CDR1 SGHTA and CDR2 FQGNSA. The junction had 8 bases not matched to a gene; V was cut back by 4 bases and J by 2 bases. The CDR3 protein is CASSSRAGMPYEQYF. Here the CDR3 DNA reads TGTGCCAGCAGCTCTCGAGCGGGGATGCCCTACGAGCAGTACTTC.

This clonotype appeared many times. The chain has TRBV20-1 and TRBJ2-7; possible D gene TRBD1, 6 bases. The CDR3 extends over 14 amino acids. The V gene lost 2 bases and the J gene lost 2 bases, with 13 bases spanning the gap. The V gene's germline CDR1 is DFQATT and CDR2 SNEGSKA (reference sequence). The CDR3 region has the DNA TGCAGTGCTAGATGGGTCGACAGGCCCTACGAGCAGTACTTC. Protein sequence: CSARWVDRPYEQYF.

The chain joins TRBV18 to TRBJ2-3; 12 bases agree with TRBD2. The V gene's germline CDR1 is KGHSH and CDR2 LQKENI. This CDR3 has 20 amino acids. Trimming at V came to 0 bases and at J to 2 bases, leaving 12 bases not matched to a gene. CDR3 loop: CASSPPILWTSGNHTDTQYF. DNA for the CDR3: TGTGCCAGCTCACCACCGATTTTATGGACTAGCGGGAACCACACAGATACGCAGTATTTT.

This clonotype was detected many times. The J gene is TRBJ1-5, the V gene TRBV5-1; D remains unclear. The germline V gene encodes CDR1 SGHRS and CDR2 YFSETQ. CDR3 length: 15 amino acids. V was cut by 4 bases and J by 9 bases, with 20 bases left in between. CDR3 sequence reads: CASSPDGQKGGPQHF. The CDR3 DNA reads as TGCGCCAGCAGCCCGGACGGCCAAAAGGGTGGGCCCCAGCATTTT.

Ten or more counts support this clonotype. This chain uses TRBV6-2 or TRBV6-3 with TRBJ2-7; D is ambiguous. This CDR3 region has 10 residues. With 6 bases removed from V and 4 bases from J, the gap between germline ends came to 4 bases. Germline V gene sequence: CDR1 MNHEY, CDR2 SVGEGT. CDR3 amino acids: CASRDYEQYF. As DNA, the CDR3 is TGTGCCAGCAGAGATTACGAGCAGTACTTC.

This chain links TRBV14 with TRBJ1-5; D is unclear. CDR3 length: 13 residues. V gave up 7 bases and J gave up 3 bases, with 10 bases separating them. Germline CDR1 and CDR2: SGHDN and FVKESK. DNA for the CDR3: TGTGCCAGCACGTCACACCCCAATCAGCCCCAGCATTTT. Its translation: CASTSHPNQPQHF.

Notes on this clonotype: Germline and junction disagree at one end, which may indicate a read error. V gene TRBV6-1 combines with J gene TRBJ2-4; 8 nucleotides agree with TRBD2. The CDR3 has 17 amino acids. Germline assignment: CDR1 MNHNS and CDR2 SASEGT. In DNA, the CDR3 is TGTGCCAGCAGTGGAGACCCTAGCGGGCTAGCCAAGAACATTCAGTACTTC. Its protein is CASSGDPSGLAKNIQYF.

In regard to this clonotype: A clone one base away is much larger, so this may be a read error. The chain links TRBV18 to TRBJ2-3, with TRBD1 as a possible D gene (6 bases). This CDR3 region has 17 residues. The V gene's germline CDR1 is KGHSH and CDR2 LQKENI. CDR3 sequence (DNA): TGTGCCAGCTCACCACCTCGAGGGGGACCCGACACAGATACGCGGTATTTT. Protein sequence: CASSPPRGGPDTDTRYF.

This clonotype was seen many times. This chain connects TRBV3-1 to TRBJ2-5; TRBD2 is a possible D gene (6 bases). V lost 0 bases, J lost 5 bases, and 13 bases lay in between. This CDR3 is built from 15 residues. Per germline, CDR1 LGHDT and CDR2 YNNKEL (reference sequence). CDR3 amino acids: CASSQDDSRGETQYF. The DNA for the CDR3 is TGTGCCAGCAGCCAAGACGACTCGCGGGGTGAGACCCAGTACTTC.

V gene TRBV20-1 combines with J gene TRBJ1-1; 9 bases are a match to TRBD1. Trimming removed 0 bases from V and 5 bases from J; junction bases left unmatched: 7. The germline CDR1 and CDR2 sequences are DFQATT and SNEGSKA (reference sequence). This CDR3 region has 15 residues. The CDR3 loop reads CSARDIGTGWTEAFF. The CDR3 DNA reads TGCAGTGCTAGAGATATTGGGACAGGGTGGACTGAAGCTTTCTTT.

A word on this clonotype: A read error is possible here, since a much larger clone lies one base away. V is TRBV27 and J is TRBJ1-5; unclear D gene. The germline CDR1 and CDR2 sequences are MNHEY and SMNVEV (reference sequence). The germline V and J ends were trimmed by 4 bases and 3 bases, with 10 bases remaining between them. The CDR3 is 14 amino acids. The CDR3 DNA reads as TGTGCCAGCAGTTCAAACGGTCTCAATCAGCCCCAGCATTTT. Translated, it gives CASSSNGLNQPQHF.

This clonotype was observed at least ten times. The chain couples TRBV7-9 to TRBJ2-3; tentatively, D is TRBD2 (5 bases). The CDR3 has 16 residues. Germline V CDR1 and CDR2: SEHNR, FQNEAQ (reference sequence). Trimming removed 0 bases at V and 3 bases at J, with 13 bases between. The CDR3 reads CASSLAPASSTDTQYF. In nucleotides, the CDR3 is TGTGCCAGCAGCTTAGCGCCGGCTAGCTCAACAGATACGCAGTATTTT. Full variable domain (missing parts from reference TRBV7-9 and TRBJ2-3): DTGVSQNPRHKITKRGQNVTFRCDPISEHNRLYWYRQTLGQGPEFLTYFQNEAQLEKSRLLSDRFSAERPKGSFSTLEIQRTEQGDSAMYLCASSLAPASSTDTQYFGPGTRLTVL.

Many counts were recorded for this clonotype. CDR3: CASSERPAYYQGTGELFF. The DNA of the CDR3 is TGTGCCAGTAGTGAGCGTCCAGCGTACTACCAGGGGACCGGGGAGCTGTTTTTT. The V gene is TRBV19, the J gene TRBJ2-2; a weak D match, TRBD1 (6 bases). This CDR3 contains 18 residues. Trimming took 5 bases from V and 5 from J, leaving 24 bases between them. Germline CDR1 reads LNHDA; CDR2 reads SQIVND (reference sequence). The entire variable domain, with the rest obtained from reference TRBV19 and TRBJ2-2, is as follows: DGGITQSPKYLFRKEGQNVTLSCEQNLNHDAMYWYRQDPGQGLRLIYYSQIVNDFQKGDIAEGYSVSREKKESFPLTVTSAQKNPTAFYLCASSERPAYYQGTGELFFGEGSRLTVL.

Many counts were recorded for this clonotype. The genes are TRBV2 and TRBJ1-5; 8 positions match TRBD1. The CDR3 is 15 amino acids. V gave up 7 bases and J gave up 9 bases; unmatched junction bases: 14. Germline V gene lookup returns CDR1 SNHLY and CDR2 FYNNEI. The CDR3 DNA follows: TGTGCCAGCAACACAGACAGGGGCGGACTACGGCCCCAGCATTTT. It is translated as CASNTDRGGLRPQHF.

In this sample, this clonotype turned up many times. The chain links TRBV2 to TRBJ1-5; 7 bases line up with TRBD1. Germline V CDR1 and CDR2: SNHLY, FYNNEI. The ends lost 4 bases at V and 4 bases at J; junction bases unmatched: 7. The CDR3 runs to 15 residues. The CDR3 reads CASSGQTGINQPQHF. The CDR3 region has the DNA TGTGCCAGCAGTGGCCAGACAGGGATAAATCAGCCCCAGCATTTT.

The table lists this clonotype with many counts. The chain recombines TRBV28 with TRBJ1-2, with D possibly TRBD1 on 6 matching bases. Germline V lookup: CDR1 MDHEN, CDR2 SYDVKM. The CDR3 sequence is 13 residues long. Trimming left V 2 bases short and J 4 bases short, with 8 bases between. The CDR3 region has the DNA TGTGCCAGCAGTTTAACAGGGATCTATGGCTACACCTTC. Translating gives CASSLTGIYGYTF.

DNA of the CDR3: TGTGCCAGCAGCTTATTGGTGGCAGGGCGGGAGACCCAGTACTTC. Protein: CASSLLVAGRETQYF. This sequence joins TRBV11-3 and TRBJ2-5; D is perhaps TRBD1 (5 bases). The CDR3 sequence is 15 residues long. Trimming shortened V by 2 bases and J by 5 bases, and 15 bases separated the two germline ends. Germline values: CDR1 SGHNT, CDR2 YENEEA.

This clonotype has a count of ten or more. The genes are TRBV20-1 and TRBJ2-1, with 7 nucleotides matching TRBD1. The J segment lost 7 bases and the V segment lost 2 bases, leaving 2 bases of the junction unmatched. Germline V gene data show CDR1 as DFQATT and CDR2 as SNEGSKA (reference sequence). The CDR3 consists of 12 residues. CDR3 in DNA: TGCAGTGCTAGAAGGGGGCCAAATGAGCAGTTCTTC. It encodes CSARRGPNEQFF.

In its sample, this clonotype was seen a few times. This sequence joins TRBV24-1 and TRBJ2-3; TRBD1 agrees at 10 bases. The CDR3 is 13 residues long. After removal of 7 bases from V and 3 bases from J, the junction contained 0 bases not matched to a gene. Germline V gene sequence: CDR1 KGHDR, CDR2 SFDVKD. CDR3 bases: TGTGCCACCAGGGGACAGGGGACAGATACGCAGTATTTT. Protein sequence: CATRGQGTDTQYF.

The sample holds many counts of this clonotype. The V gene is TRBV7-3, the J gene TRBJ2-5, with D perhaps being TRBD1 or TRBD2 (6 bases each). Germline V gene lookup returns CDR1 SGHTA and CDR2 FQGTGA. This CDR3 has 16 amino acids. Deletions cut 5 bases from V and 1 base from J, with 17 bases between. The chain's CDR3 is CASSPNTGRGQETQYF. The CDR3 DNA follows: TGTGCCAGCAGCCCTAATACAGGGCGGGGCCAAGAGACCCAGTACTTC.

There are many counts of this clonotype. The J gene is TRBJ1-5, the V gene TRBV18; D unresolved. CDR1 KGHSH and CDR2 LQKENI come from the germline V gene. Trimming took 3 bases from V and 4 from J, leaving 7 bases between them. The CDR3 sequence is 13 residues long. CDR3 amino acids: CASSPTVNQPQHF. The DNA of the CDR3 is TGTGCCAGCTCACCGACCGTGAATCAGCCCCAGCATTTT. The whole variable domain, remainder taken from reference TRBV18 and TRBJ1-5, is NAGVMQNPRHLVRRRGQEARLRCSPMKGHSHVYWYRQLPEEGLKFMVYLQKENIIDESGMPKERFSAEFPKEGPSILRIQQVVRGDSAAYFCASSPTVNQPQHFGDGTRLSIL.